This T cell receptor beta chain was captured by sequencing in a study of blood T cell repertoires in COVID-19. Study-wide background: COVID-19 samples collected from the United States, Italy and Spain covered acute and convalescent phases. In each case, the material was cDNA or gDNA derived from T cells, B-cell-depleted T cells, or PBMCs.

Germline values: CDR1 KGHSH, CDR2 LQKENI. The junction had 2 bases not matched to a gene; V was cut back by 0 bases and J by 0 bases. The CDR3 sequence is 19 residues long. This clone was recorded once. TCRdb's table, derived via immunoSEQ multiplex PCR, lists solely in-frame clones and lacks some. The repertoire includes about 110,000 clones, about nine tenths of them detected once, and around 1.1% sits in the top ten. This TCR was sampled from a human donor in a cohort sampled during active COVID-19. The chain couples TRBV18 to TRBJ2-4; 16 positions match TRBD2. The sample consisted of peripheral blood. The CDR3 loop is CASSPPGLAGGLAKNIQYF. The CDR3 DNA follows: TGTGCCAGCTCACCACCGGGACTAGCGGGGGGGCTAGCCAAAAACATTCAGTACTTC.